This T cell receptor (beta chain) stems from a study of blood T cells in healthy people across ages. Overall study results and limits: Significant beta diversity loss was already apparent by age 40, declining roughly linearly. In these data, TCR beta diversity tracked strongly with naive T cell percentage.

A remark on this clonotype: Its antigen remains unknown.

A second PCR, run for about 7 to 11 cycles, used a sample-barcoded 5' primer plus a J-beta primer mix. Each CDR3 protein is one row after TCRdb ran MiXCR on the 5' RACE reads. The data show 1.4 million or so distinct CDR3 sequences, about 42% seen once. Each donor had approximately 10 milliliters of peripheral blood drawn. Total RNA extraction produced at least 6 micrograms (per sample) for the study. CDR1 and CDR2 from the germline V gene are LNHNV and YYDKDF (reference sequence). The CDR3 loop spans 14 amino acids. What was sequenced was blood. This rearrangement joins TRBV15 to TRBJ2-4; D not certain. The J call is uncertain, as TRBJ2-7 better fits the DNA end. The sequence derives from a woman aged 18-30 years in good health. CDR3 residues: CATKQMDLGVEQYF. The CDR3, as DNA: TGTGCCACCAAACAGATGGACCTTGGGGTCGAGCAGTACTTC.